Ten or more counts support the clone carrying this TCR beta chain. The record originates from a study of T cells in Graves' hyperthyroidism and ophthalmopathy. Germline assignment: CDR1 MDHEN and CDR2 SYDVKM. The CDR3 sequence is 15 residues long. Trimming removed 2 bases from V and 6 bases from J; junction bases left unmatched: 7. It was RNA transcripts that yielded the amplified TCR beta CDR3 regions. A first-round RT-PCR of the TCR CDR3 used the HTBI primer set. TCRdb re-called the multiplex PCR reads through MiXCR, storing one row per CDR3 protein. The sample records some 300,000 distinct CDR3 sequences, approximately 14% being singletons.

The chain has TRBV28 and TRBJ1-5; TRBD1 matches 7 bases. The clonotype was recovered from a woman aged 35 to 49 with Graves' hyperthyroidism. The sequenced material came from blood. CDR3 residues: CASSLVQGGAQPQHF. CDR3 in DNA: TGTGCCAGCAGTTTAGTCCAGGGGGGCGCTCAGCCCCAGCATTTT.